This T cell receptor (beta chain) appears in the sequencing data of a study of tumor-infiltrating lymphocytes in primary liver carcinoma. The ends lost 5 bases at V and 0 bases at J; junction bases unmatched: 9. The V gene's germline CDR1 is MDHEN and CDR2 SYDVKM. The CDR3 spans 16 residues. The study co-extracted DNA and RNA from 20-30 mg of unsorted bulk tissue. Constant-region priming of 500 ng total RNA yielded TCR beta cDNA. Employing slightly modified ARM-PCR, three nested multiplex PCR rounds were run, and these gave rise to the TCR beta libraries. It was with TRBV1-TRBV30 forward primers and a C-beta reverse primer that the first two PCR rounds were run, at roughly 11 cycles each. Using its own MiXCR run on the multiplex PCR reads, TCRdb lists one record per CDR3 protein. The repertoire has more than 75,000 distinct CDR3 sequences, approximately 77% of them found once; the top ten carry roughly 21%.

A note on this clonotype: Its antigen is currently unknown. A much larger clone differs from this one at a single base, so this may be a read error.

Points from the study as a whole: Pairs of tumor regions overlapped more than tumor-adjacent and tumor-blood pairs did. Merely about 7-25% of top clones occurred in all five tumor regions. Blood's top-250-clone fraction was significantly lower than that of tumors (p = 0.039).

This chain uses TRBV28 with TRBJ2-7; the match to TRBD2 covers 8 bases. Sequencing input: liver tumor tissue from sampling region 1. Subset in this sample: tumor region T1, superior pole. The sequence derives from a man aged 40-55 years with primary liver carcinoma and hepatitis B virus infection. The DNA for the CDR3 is TGTGCCAGCAGTAGAGGAGCTAGCGGGTTCTCCTACGAGCAGTACTTC. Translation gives CASSRGASGFSYEQYF.